Listed here are 15 T cell receptor beta chains from one sample, sequenced in a study of T cells in women clearing cervical HPV infection. Sequenced by immunoSEQ multiplex PCR; TCRdb stores in-frame clones only, minus some. This sample's table reports around 35,000 clones. Sequencing was performed on blood buffy coat. The receptors originated from a woman aged 18 to 75 with a cervical HPV16 infection that either progressed to CIN3+ or cleared (not recorded which).

About this clone itself: The read falls 3 residues short of the CDR3 end, and the missing part is taken from the germline J gene. V gene TRBV14 combines with J gene TRBJ1-2, with 7 nucleotides matching TRBD1. CDR3 length: 15 amino acids. With 3 bases clipped from V and 2 bases from J, the junction kept 6 bases outside the gene matches. Germline assignment: CDR1 SGHDN and CDR2 FVKESK. The chain's CDR3 is CASSHWDSFNYGYTF. CDR3 bases read: TGTGCCAGCAGCCATTGGGACAGCTTCAACTATGGC. The full variable domain, rest sourced from reference TRBV14 and TRBJ1-2, is EAGVTQFPSHSVIEKGQTVTLRCDPISGHDNLYWYRRVMGKEIKFLLHFVKESKQDESGMPNNRFLAERTGGTYSTLKVQPAELEDSGVYFCASSHWDSFNYGYTFGSGTRLTVV.

Turning to this clone: The read halts 3 residues ahead of the CDR3 end, with the missing end drawn from the germline J gene. The chain couples TRBV20-1 to TRBJ1-4; possibly TRBD1 for D (5 bases). Germline assignment: CDR1 DFQATT and CDR2 SNEGSKA (reference sequence). Trimming stripped 3 bases from V and 5 bases from J, with 13 bases between. The length of the CDR3 is 14 residues. The part of the CDR3 DNA that was read is TGCAGTGCTAGTGGGCAGGGCAGAAATGAAAAA. Translation gives CSASGQGRNEK. The whole CDR3 reads CSASGQGRNEKLFF.

In regard to this clone: The DNA ends 3 residues before the CDR3 does, and the rest of the CDR3 is filled in from the germline J gene. The same CDR3 can be traced to other DNA sequences in this sample. This sequence joins TRBV7-8 and TRBJ1-3, with D possibly TRBD1 on 5 matching bases. Germline CDR1 reads SGHVS; CDR2 reads FQNEAQ. Trimming cost V 1 base and J 2 bases, with 12 bases left between them. The CDR3 covers 16 residues. CDR3 amino acids: CASSLGFRGAGNTIYF. The covered CDR3 bases are TGTGCCAGCAGCTTAGGATTTAGGGGCGCTGGAAACACC.

Regarding this clone: The CDR3 end is not reached by the read, which stops 3 residues before it; the germline J gene fills it in. Other nucleotide sequences in the sample specify the same CDR3. This chain joins TRBV2 and TRBJ1-3; the D gene is possibly TRBD1 (6 bases). Germline V gene lookup returns CDR1 SNHLY and CDR2 FYNNEI. V shed 7 bases and J shed 0 bases, with 10 bases lying between them. The CDR3 loop spans 14 amino acids. The CDR3 sequence is CASKTGTSGNTIYF. The covered CDR3 bases are TGTGCCAGCAAAACAGGGACCTCTGGAAACACC.

In regard to this clone: The observed sequence ends 3 residues before the CDR3 terminus, with the missing tail filled in from the germline J gene. The chain carries TRBV19 and TRBJ2-3; 7 bases align to TRBD1. The CDR3 consists of 15 residues. Per the germline V gene, CDR1 is LNHDA and CDR2 is SQIVND (reference sequence). CDR3: CASTPQGLSNQPQYF. The sequenced part of the CDR3 DNA is TGTGCCAGTACGCCACAGGGGTTAAGCAATCAGCCG.

On this clone: The sequence runs out 3 residues before the end of the CDR3; the remainder is reconstructed from the germline J gene. This chain connects TRBV18 to TRBJ1-1; D gene uncertain. The CDR3 is made up of 13 amino acids. V gave up 3 bases and J gave up 1 base, with 6 bases separating them. Germline V gene sequence: CDR1 KGHSH, CDR2 LQKENI. CDR3 amino acids: CASSPTANTEAFF. The sequenced CDR3 bases are TGTGCCAGCTCACCCACAGCGAACACTGAA. Full variable domain (remainder filled in from reference TRBV18 and TRBJ1-1): NAGVMQNPRHLVRRRGQEARLRCSPMKGHSHVYWYRQLPEEGLKFMVYLQKENIIDESGMPKERFSAEFPKEGPSILRIQQVVRGDSAAYFCASSPTANTEAFFGQGTRLTVV.

The DNA read from the CDR3 is TGTGCCAGCACCCGCCAGGGGAGCACCGGGGAG. Translating it yields CASTRQGSTGE. The entire CDR3 reads CASTRQGSTGELFF. The V and J genes are TRBV2 and TRBJ2-2, with a weak D call TRBD1 (6 bases). The read halts 3 residues ahead of the CDR3 end, with the missing end drawn from the germline J gene. Germline CDR1 reads SNHLY; CDR2 reads FYNNEI. The CDR3 has 14 amino acids. V was cut by 7 bases and J by 4 bases, with 13 bases left in between.

On this clone itself: The observed sequence ends 3 residues before the CDR3 terminus, with the missing tail filled in from the germline J gene. The rearrangement links TRBV7-9 to TRBJ2-1; no clear D gene. The CDR3 is 14 amino acids. Between the trimmed V and J ends, which lost 3 bases and 7 bases, there was a span of 13 bases. Per the germline V gene, CDR1 is SEHNR and CDR2 is FQNEAQ (reference sequence). The CDR3 here is CASSFPPPQNEQFF. Partial CDR3 DNA: TGTGCCAGCAGCTTCCCCCCCCCTCAGAATGAG.

As regards this clone: The sequence runs out 3 residues before the end of the CDR3; the remainder is reconstructed from the germline J gene. The chain combines TRBV20-1 with TRBJ2-1; weak D call: TRBD2 (6 bases). CDR1 and CDR2 (germline): DFQATT, SNEGSKA (reference sequence). The CDR3 has 13 amino acids. V gave up 1 base and J gave up 9 bases, with 13 bases separating them. CDR3 region: CSARVFGGVEQFF. The sequenced part of the CDR3 DNA is TGCAGTGCTAGAGTCTTCGGAGGGGTTGAG.

CDR3 in amino acids: CASSDSIMGATSYEQYF. The part of the CDR3 DNA that was read is TGTGCCAGCAGTGACTCAATAATGGGGGCAACCTCCTACGAG. J is TRBJ2-7 and V is TRBV6-4, with D possibly TRBD1 on 6 matching bases. Read coverage stops 3 residues before the CDR3 terminus; the germline J gene supplies the remainder. V lost 0 bases and J lost 0, with 15 bases in between. Germline lookup yields CDR1 MRHNA and CDR2 SNTAGT. The CDR3 contains 17 residues.

Concerning this clone itself: The read comes to an end 3 residues before the CDR3 does, leaving the germline J gene to fill in the end. This chain uses TRBV19 with TRBJ2-4, with D uncertain. The CDR3 loop spans 13 amino acids. The germline V gene encodes CDR1 LNHDA and CDR2 SQIVND (reference sequence). The CDR3 is CASSFAQNYGQYF. CDR3 DNA (partial): TGTGCCAGTAGTTTCGCCCAGAACTATGGT.

With regard to this clone: The read ends 3 residues early relative to the CDR3; the germline J gene fills the gap. This chain connects TRBV7-9 to TRBJ2-2, with D possibly matching TRBD2 (7 bases). CDR3 length: 15 amino acids. Germline V gives CDR1 SEHNR, CDR2 FQNEAQ (reference sequence). Trimming shortened V by 8 bases and J by 7 bases, and 20 bases separated the two germline ends. The CDR3 here is CASGPRGAAGGELFF. The DNA read from the CDR3 is TGTGCCAGCGGGCCCCGGGGGGCCGCGGGCGGGGAG. Combining the CDR3 with reference TRBV7-9 and TRBJ2-2 gives the whole variable domain DTGVSQNPRHKITKRGQNVTFRCDPISEHNRLYWYRQTLGQGPEFLTYFQNEAQLEKSRLLSDRFSAERPKGSFSTLEIQRTEQGDSAMYLCASGPRGAAGGELFFGEGSRLTVL.

As regards this clone: The CDR3 goes on 3 residues after the read ends, and that part is filled in from the germline J gene. This chain connects TRBV2 to TRBJ1-2; unclear D gene. Per germline, CDR1 SNHLY and CDR2 FYNNEI. The CDR3 is made up of 15 amino acids. The CDR3 bases that were read are TGTGCCAGCAGTTTTAGCGGGAGGGCCGAAAACATC. It translates to CASSFSGRAENI. The full CDR3 protein is CASSFSGRAENIYTF. Supplemented by reference TRBV2 and TRBJ1-2, the full variable domain reads EPEVTQTPSHQVTQMGQEVILRCVPISNHLYFYWYRQILGQKVEFLVSFYNNEISEKSEIFDDQFSVERPDGSNFTLKIRSTKLEDSAMYFCASSFSGRAENIYTFGSGTRLTVV.

As to this clone: The observed sequence ends 3 residues before the CDR3 terminus, with the missing tail filled in from the germline J gene. The rearrangement links TRBV7-2 to TRBJ2-2; D remains unclear. Per germline, CDR1 SGHTA and CDR2 FQGNSA. The CDR3 has 14 residues. CDR3 amino acids: CASSRDISNEKLFF. The CDR3 DNA, read in part, is TGTGCCAGCAGCCGAGACATATCTAATGAAAAG.

Regarding this clone: The read halts 3 residues ahead of the CDR3 end, with the missing end drawn from the germline J gene. The chain couples TRBV19 to TRBJ1-5; possible D gene TRBD1, 6 bases. The CDR3 spans 16 residues. CDR1 and CDR2 from the germline V gene are LNHDA and SQIVND (reference sequence). V was trimmed by 6 bases and J by 2 bases, leaving 17 bases between them. The chain's CDR3 is CASRSGGAGGNQPQHF. CDR3 bases read: TGTGCCAGTAGGTCGGGGGGGGCGGGGGGCAATCAGCCC.